This entry describes one TCR beta chain. The data were taken from a study of cytomegalovirus exposure and HLA in healthy donors. The V gene's germline CDR1 is MNHNY and CDR2 SVGAGI (reference sequence). With 7 bases removed from V and 4 bases from J, the gap between germline ends came to 13 bases. This CDR3 is 13 amino acids long. Researchers ran the PCR with 60 Vbeta and 13 Jbeta primers. Sequencing was performed with immunoSEQ multiplex PCR; in TCRdb, only in-frame clones are kept and a portion is missing. Of approximately 220,000 clones listed, roughly 80% are singletons. This sequence joins TRBV6-6 and TRBJ1-2; tentatively, D is TRBD1 (5 bases). This sequence originates from a man aged 25 to 40 in good health and CMV-seronegative. Input material: PBMCs. CDR3 sequence (DNA): TGTGCCAGCACCCCGGGGGGAACCTATGGCTACACCTTC. This encodes CASTPGGTYGYTF.